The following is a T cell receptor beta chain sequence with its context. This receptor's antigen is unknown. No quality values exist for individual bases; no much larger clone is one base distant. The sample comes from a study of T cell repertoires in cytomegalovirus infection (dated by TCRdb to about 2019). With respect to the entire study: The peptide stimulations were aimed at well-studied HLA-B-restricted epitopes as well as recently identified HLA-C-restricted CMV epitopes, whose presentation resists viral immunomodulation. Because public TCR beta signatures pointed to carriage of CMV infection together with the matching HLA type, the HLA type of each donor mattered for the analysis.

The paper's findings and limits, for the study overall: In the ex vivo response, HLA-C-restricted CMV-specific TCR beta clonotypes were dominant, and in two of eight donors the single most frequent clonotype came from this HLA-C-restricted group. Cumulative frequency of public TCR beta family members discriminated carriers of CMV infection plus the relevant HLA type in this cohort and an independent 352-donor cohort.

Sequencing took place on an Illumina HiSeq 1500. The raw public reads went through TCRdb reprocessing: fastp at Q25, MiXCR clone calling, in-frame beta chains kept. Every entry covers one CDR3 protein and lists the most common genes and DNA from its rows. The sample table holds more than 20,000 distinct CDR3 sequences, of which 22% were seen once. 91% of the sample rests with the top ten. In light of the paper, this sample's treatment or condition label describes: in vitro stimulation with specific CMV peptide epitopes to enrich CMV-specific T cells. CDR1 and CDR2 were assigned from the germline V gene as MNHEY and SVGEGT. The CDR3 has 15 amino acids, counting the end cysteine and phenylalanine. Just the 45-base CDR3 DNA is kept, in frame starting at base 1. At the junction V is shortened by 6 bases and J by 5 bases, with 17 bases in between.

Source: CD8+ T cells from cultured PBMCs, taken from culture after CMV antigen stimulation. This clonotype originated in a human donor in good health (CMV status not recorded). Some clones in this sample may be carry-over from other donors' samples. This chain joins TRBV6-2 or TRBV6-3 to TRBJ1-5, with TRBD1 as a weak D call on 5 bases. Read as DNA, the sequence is TGTGCCAGCAGACGAACCTACCCACAGGATCAGCCCCAGCATTTT. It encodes CASRRTYPQDQPQHF.